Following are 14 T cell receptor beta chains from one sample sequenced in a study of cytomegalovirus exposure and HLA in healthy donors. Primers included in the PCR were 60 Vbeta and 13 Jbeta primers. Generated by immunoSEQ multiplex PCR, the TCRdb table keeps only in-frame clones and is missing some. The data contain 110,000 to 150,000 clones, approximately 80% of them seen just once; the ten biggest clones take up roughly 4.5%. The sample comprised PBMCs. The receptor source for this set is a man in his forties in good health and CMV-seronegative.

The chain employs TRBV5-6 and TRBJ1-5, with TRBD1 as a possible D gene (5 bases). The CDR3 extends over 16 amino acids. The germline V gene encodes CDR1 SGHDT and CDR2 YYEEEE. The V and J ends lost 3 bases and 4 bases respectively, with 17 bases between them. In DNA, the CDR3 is TGTGCCAGCAGCTGGACGGGGGGAGGGAGAAATCAGCCCCAGCATTTT. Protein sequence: CASSWTGGGRNQPQHF. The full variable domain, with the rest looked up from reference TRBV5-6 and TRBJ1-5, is DAGVTQSPTHLIKTRGQQVTLRCSPKSGHDTVSWYQQALGQGPQFIFQYYEEEERQRGNFPDRFSGHQFPNYSSELNVNALLLGDSALYLCASSWTGGGRNQPQHFGDGTRLSIL.

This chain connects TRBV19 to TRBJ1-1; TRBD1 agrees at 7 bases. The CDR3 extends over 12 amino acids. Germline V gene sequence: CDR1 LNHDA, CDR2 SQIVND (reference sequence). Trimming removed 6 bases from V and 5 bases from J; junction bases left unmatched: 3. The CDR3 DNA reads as TGTGCCAGTAGGCAGGGGGAGACTGAAGCTTTCTTT. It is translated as CASRQGETEAFF.

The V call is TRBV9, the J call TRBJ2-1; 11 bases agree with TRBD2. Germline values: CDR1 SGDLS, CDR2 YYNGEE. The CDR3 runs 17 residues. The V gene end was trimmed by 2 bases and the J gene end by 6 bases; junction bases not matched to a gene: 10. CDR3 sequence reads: CASSVGIAGGPSNEQFF. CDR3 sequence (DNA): TGTGCCAGCAGCGTGGGAATAGCGGGGGGGCCGTCCAATGAGCAGTTCTTC.

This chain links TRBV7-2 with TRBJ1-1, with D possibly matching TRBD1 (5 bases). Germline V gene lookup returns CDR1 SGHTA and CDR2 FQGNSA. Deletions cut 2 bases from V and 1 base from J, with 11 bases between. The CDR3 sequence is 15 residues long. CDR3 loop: CASSLFRARNTEAFF. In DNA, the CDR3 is TGTGCCAGCAGCTTATTCAGGGCCCGGAACACTGAAGCTTTCTTT. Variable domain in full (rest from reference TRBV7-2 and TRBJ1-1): GAGVSQSPSNKVTEKGKDVELRCDPISGHTALYWYRQSLGQGLEFLIYFQGNSAPDKSGLPSDRFSAERTGGSVSTLTIQRTQQEDSAVYLCASSLFRARNTEAFFGQGTRLTVV.

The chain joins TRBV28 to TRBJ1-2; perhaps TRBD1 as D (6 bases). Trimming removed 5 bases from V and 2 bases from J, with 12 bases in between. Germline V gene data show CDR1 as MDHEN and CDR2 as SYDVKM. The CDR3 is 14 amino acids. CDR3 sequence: CASSKDSRNYGYTF. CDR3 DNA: TGTGCCAGCAGTAAGGACAGCCGCAACTATGGCTACACCTTC.

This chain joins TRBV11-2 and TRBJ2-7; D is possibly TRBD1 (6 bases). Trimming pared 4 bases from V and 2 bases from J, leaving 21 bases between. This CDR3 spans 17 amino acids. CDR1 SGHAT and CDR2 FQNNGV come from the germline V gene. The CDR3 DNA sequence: TGTGCCAGCAGCTCAGACAGGCTCCTGACCATTCCCTACGAGCAGTACTTC. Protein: CASSSDRLLTIPYEQYF.

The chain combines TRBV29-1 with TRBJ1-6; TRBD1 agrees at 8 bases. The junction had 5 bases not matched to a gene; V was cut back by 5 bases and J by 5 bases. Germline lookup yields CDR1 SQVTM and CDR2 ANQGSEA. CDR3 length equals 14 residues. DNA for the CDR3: TGCAGCGTTACGGACAGGGCGAATAATTCACCCCTCCACTTT. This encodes CSVTDRANNSPLHF.

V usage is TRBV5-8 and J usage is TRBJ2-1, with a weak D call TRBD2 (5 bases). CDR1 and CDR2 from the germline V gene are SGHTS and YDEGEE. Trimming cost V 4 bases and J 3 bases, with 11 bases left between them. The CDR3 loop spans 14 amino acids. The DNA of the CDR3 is TGTGCCAGCAGCCCGGCGGCGGGCTACAATGAGCAGTTCTTC. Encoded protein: CASSPAAGYNEQFF.

DNA of the CDR3: TGTGCCAGCAGCTTCCGGCGGAGCTCCTACGAGCAGTACTTC. It yields the protein CASSFRRSSYEQYF. This rearrangement joins TRBV7-2 to TRBJ2-7, with D unresolved. V was trimmed by 3 bases and J by 0 bases, leaving 9 bases between them. CDR3 size: 14 residues. In germline, CDR1 is SGHTA, CDR2 FQGNSA.

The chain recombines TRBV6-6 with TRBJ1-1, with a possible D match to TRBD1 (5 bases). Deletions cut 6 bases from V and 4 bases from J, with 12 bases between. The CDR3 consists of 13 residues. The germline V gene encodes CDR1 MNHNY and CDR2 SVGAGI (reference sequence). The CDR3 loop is CASRQGAVTEAFF. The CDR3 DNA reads TGTGCCAGCAGGCAGGGTGCTGTCACTGAAGCTTTCTTT.

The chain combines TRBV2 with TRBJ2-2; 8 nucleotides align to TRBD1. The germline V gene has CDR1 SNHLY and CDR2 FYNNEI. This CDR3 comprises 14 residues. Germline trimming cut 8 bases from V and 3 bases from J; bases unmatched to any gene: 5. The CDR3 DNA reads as TGTGCCAGCGAAGGACAGGGACACACCGGGGAGCTGTTTTTT. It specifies CASEGQGHTGELFF.

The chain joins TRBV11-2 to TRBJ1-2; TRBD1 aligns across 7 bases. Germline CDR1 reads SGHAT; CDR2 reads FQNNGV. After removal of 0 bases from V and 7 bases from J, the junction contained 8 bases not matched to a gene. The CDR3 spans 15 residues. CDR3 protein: CASSLDDRESFGYTF. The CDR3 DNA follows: TGTGCCAGCAGCTTAGATGACAGGGAGAGCTTTGGCTACACCTTC.

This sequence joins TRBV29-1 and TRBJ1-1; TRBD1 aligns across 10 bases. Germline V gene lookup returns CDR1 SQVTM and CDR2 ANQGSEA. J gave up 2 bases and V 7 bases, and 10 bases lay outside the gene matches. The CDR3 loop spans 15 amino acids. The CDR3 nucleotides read TGCAGCGCAAGAACCGGGACAGGGGTCAACACTGAAGCTTTCTTT. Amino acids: CSARTGTGVNTEAFF.

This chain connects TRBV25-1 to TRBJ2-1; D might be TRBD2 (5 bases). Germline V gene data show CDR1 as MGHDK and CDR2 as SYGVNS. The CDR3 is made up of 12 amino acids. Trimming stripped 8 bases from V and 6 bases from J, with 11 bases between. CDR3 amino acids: CASSLGGNEQFF. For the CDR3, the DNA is TGTGCCAGCTCCCTCGGAGGCAATGAGCAGTTCTTC.